The subject of this entry is one T cell receptor beta chain. Other DNA sequences in the sample encode the same CDR3. This sample was included in a study of shared clonotypes between healthy human individuals. J was trimmed by 4 bases and V by 2 bases; bases with no gene match: 7. CDR1 and CDR2 from the germline V gene are GTSNPN and SVGIG (reference sequence). CDR3 length equals 14 residues. Naive-designated CD8 cells lacked CD45RO, were positively enriched for CCR7, and omitted terminally differentiated effector memory CD45RA+ cells. The run depth of the assay was deep. Sequenced by immunoSEQ multiplex PCR; TCRdb stores in-frame clones only, minus some. The sample holds some 2.1 million clones, about 95% seen once.

The sequence came from a man younger than 30 in good health. The rearrangement joins TRBV30 to TRBJ1-2; 7 positions agree with TRBD1. Sequencing used naive CD8+ T cells sorted from blood. CDR3 nucleotides: TGTGCCTGGAGTCTCGGGACAGCCTCCTATGGCTACACCTTC. It is translated as CAWSLGTASYGYTF.